A single sample gave rise to the 15 T cell receptor beta chains below, sequenced in a study of shared clonotypes between healthy human individuals. TCRdb keeps only in-frame clones here, not all; method: immunoSEQ multiplex PCR. The table includes 90,000 to 150,000 clones, over 65% detected once. The specimen sequenced was memory CD8+ T cells sorted from blood. This sample's subset: CD45RO+ cells pooled with CCR7-negative TemRA cells. These receptor sequences come from a woman aged 30 to 39 in good health.

This sequence joins TRBV19 and TRBJ2-7; 10 bases are shared with TRBD2. Per the germline V gene, CDR1 is LNHDA and CDR2 is SQIVND (reference sequence). After removal of 3 bases from V and 3 bases from J, the junction contained 8 bases not matched to a gene. The CDR3 extends over 16 amino acids. This CDR3 is CASSMGASGRFYEQYF. As DNA, the CDR3 is TGTGCCAGTAGTATGGGGGCTAGCGGGAGATTCTACGAGCAGTACTTC.

In its sample, this clone was seen once. The chain uses TRBV28 and TRBJ2-3; a possible D gene is TRBD2 (6 bases). The CDR3 runs to 23 residues. In germline, CDR1 is MDHEN, CDR2 SYDVKM. Trimming cost V 3 bases and J 0 bases, with 34 bases left between them. The CDR3 bases are TGTGCCAGCAGTTTGTCCCGCAAGGGTCGGGGACTCATCCCCCCTATAAGCACAGATACGCAGTATTTT. It codes for CASSLSRKGRGLIPPISTDTQYF.

This clone was found once. The CDR3 protein is CASSLIQGSEQYF. The CDR3 DNA reads as TGCGCCAGCAGCCTTATCCAGGGTAGCGAGCAGTACTTC. The gene calls are TRBV4-1 and TRBJ2-7; D is perhaps TRBD1 (5 bases). Trimming pared 4 bases from V and 6 bases from J, leaving 13 bases between. Germline CDR1 is MGHRA and CDR2 is YSYEKL. The CDR3 runs 13 residues.

The genes are TRBV18 and TRBJ1-5, with 7 positions matching TRBD1. Trimming removed 2 bases from V and 0 bases from J; junction bases left unmatched: 10. This CDR3 has 18 residues. Germline CDR1 reads KGHSH; CDR2 reads LQKENI. The DNA of the CDR3 is TGTGCCAGCTCACCATTTATAACAGGGGAGCATAGCAATCAGCCCCAGCATTTT. The encoded protein is CASSPFITGEHSNQPQHF.

This clone has more than one count but fewer than ten. CDR3 protein: CAWRGVPFEKLFF. The CDR3 DNA reads as TGTGCCTGGAGGGGGGTCCCATTTGAAAAACTGTTTTTT. The V and J genes are TRBV30 and TRBJ1-4, with D maybe TRBD1 (5 bases). Germline CDR1 and CDR2: GTSNPN and SVGIG (reference sequence). The ends were cut back, 3 bases at V and 7 bases at J, with 12 bases in the middle. The length of the CDR3 is 13 residues.

The V and J genes are TRBV28 and TRBJ2-7; 10 nucleotides line up with TRBD1. The CDR3 has 16 residues. Germline V gives CDR1 MDHEN, CDR2 SYDVKM. With 5 bases clipped from V and 4 bases from J, the junction kept 11 bases outside the gene matches. The DNA of the CDR3 is TGTGCCAGCAGTCTCCTCGGGACAGGGGAGCAGTACGAGCAGTACTTC. It yields the protein CASSLLGTGEQYEQYF.

J is TRBJ2-1 and V is TRBV27; TRBD2 aligns across 10 bases. V lost 4 bases and J lost 4; bases outside the gene matches: 4. Germline V lookup: CDR1 MNHEY, CDR2 SMNVEV (reference sequence). The CDR3 contains 15 residues. CDR3 nucleotides: TGTGCCAGCAGTTCTATAGCGGGAGGTTACAATGAGCAGTTCTTC. The encoded protein is CASSSIAGGYNEQFF.

This rearrangement joins TRBV6-1 to TRBJ1-2; TRBD1 matches at 11 bases. Losses at the gene ends were 6 bases for V and 3 bases for J; bases not matched to a gene: 12. Germline V gene sequence: CDR1 MNHNS, CDR2 SASEGT. This CDR3 has 17 amino acids. The DNA for the CDR3 is TGTGCCAGCAGGGAATCGGACAGGGGGCCCCAGGACTATGGCTACACCTTC. Translation gives CASRESDRGPQDYGYTF.

This clone was counted a few times. The chain uses TRBV5-6 and TRBJ2-1; tentatively, D is TRBD1 or TRBD2 (5 bases each). CDR1 is SGHDT, CDR2 YYEEEE, per germline. Trimming stripped 0 bases from V and 3 bases from J, with 10 bases between. The CDR3 is 15 residues long. The CDR3 sequence: CASSLVWGSYNEQFF. In DNA form, the CDR3 reads TGTGCCAGCAGCTTGGTTTGGGGGAGCTACAATGAGCAGTTCTTC. Based on the CDR3 plus reference TRBV5-6 and TRBJ2-1, the full variable domain is DAGVTQSPTHLIKTRGQQVTLRCSPKSGHDTVSWYQQALGQGPQFIFQYYEEEERQRGNFPDRFSGHQFPNYSSELNVNALLLGDSALYLCASSLVWGSYNEQFFGPGTRLTVL.

This rearrangement joins TRBV15 to TRBJ2-7; 8 bases line up with TRBD1. The CDR3 is made up of 16 amino acids. The ends lost 0 bases at V and 6 bases at J; junction bases unmatched: 10. CDR1 is LNHNV and CDR2 is YYDKDF in the germline V gene (reference sequence). CDR3 amino acids: CATSRDHDRGFSEQYF. The CDR3 DNA is TGTGCCACCAGCAGAGATCATGACAGGGGATTCTCCGAGCAGTACTTC.

The chain recombines TRBV7-7 with TRBJ2-3; D is possibly TRBD2 (6 bases). The CDR3 consists of 16 residues. Germline V gene sequence: CDR1 SSHAT, CDR2 FNYEAQ (reference sequence). V dropped 0 bases and J dropped 1 base, with 11 bases sitting between them. CDR3 bases: TGTGCCAGCAGCTTAGCGCTGGGAGGAGGCACAGATACGCAGTATTTT. Protein sequence: CASSLALGGGTDTQYF.

This clone has a handful of counts. The CDR3 bases are TGTGCCAGCAGTCAGGGACAGGGAGAGCAGTACTTC. This codes for CASSQGQGEQYF. V is TRBV27 and J is TRBJ2-7, with 9 bases lining up with TRBD1. With V trimmed by 5 bases and J by 7 bases, 3 bases remained unmatched. This CDR3 comprises 12 residues. Germline CDR1 MNHEY, CDR2 SMNVEV (reference sequence).

The V call is TRBV6-4, the J call TRBJ2-1, with 9 bases identical to TRBD2. The CDR3 has 16 amino acids. The V and J ends lost 2 bases and 6 bases, in that order; junction bases with no gene match: 8. Germline V gives CDR1 MRHNA, CDR2 SNTAGT. The CDR3 DNA follows: TGTGCCAGCAGTGACGAGGCGGGAGGGCCGTCCAATGAGCAGTTCTTC. Translation: CASSDEAGGPSNEQFF.

The chain links TRBV4-1 to TRBJ2-1; D is possibly TRBD2 (6 bases). This CDR3 has 16 residues. Deletions cut 2 bases from V and 4 bases from J, with 15 bases between. The germline V gene encodes CDR1 MGHRA and CDR2 YSYEKL. CDR3 nucleotide sequence: TGCGCCAGCAGCCAATATTTAGGACTACCATACAATGAGCAGTTCTTC. It translates to CASSQYLGLPYNEQFF.

This clone has only a few counts. The V call is TRBV11-2, the J call TRBJ2-2; 7 bases align to TRBD1. The CDR3 totals 14 residues. J was trimmed by 7 bases and V by 1 base; bases with no gene match: 3. Germline-derived CDR1 and CDR2 are SGHAT and FQNNGV. The CDR3 coding sequence is TGTGCCAGCAGCTTAGTGGGACAGTACGGGGAGCTGTTTTTT. As protein: CASSLVGQYGELFF.